Below, one T cell receptor beta chain is given with its context. Its specificity is unknown. The CD8+ and CD4+ T cells were isolated magnetically using a negative isolation approach, whereas the TEMRA cells were enriched by FACS. This entry comes from a study of CD8 T cells in Susac syndrome. General observations from the study: When the CD4+ T cell repertoires of patients with Susac syndrome were examined, they did not show any clonal expansion.

Germline CDR1 is LNHNV and CDR2 is YYDKDF (reference sequence). The CDR3 consists of 14 residues. The ends lost 5 bases at V and 4 bases at J; junction bases unmatched: 7. After extraction with the RNeasy kit, about 0.45 to 1 ug of the RNA was reverse transcribed using random hexamers. TCR beta CDR3 was amplified by immunoSEQ multiplex PCR. This amplification extended across 54 Vbeta and 13 Jbeta segments. MiXCR was run by TCRdb on the immunoSEQ multiplex PCR reads, yielding one entry per CDR3 protein. The sample includes about 240,000 distinct CDR3 sequences, around 96% of them seen just once. This clonotype was sampled from a human donor with Susac syndrome. This sequence joins TRBV15 and TRBJ1-2; 7 bases are shared with TRBD1. Sequenced: CD4+ T cells from PBMCs. The DNA of the CDR3 is TGTGCCACCAGCGCATGGGACAGTACCTATGGCTACACCTTC. Residues: CATSAWDSTYGYTF.